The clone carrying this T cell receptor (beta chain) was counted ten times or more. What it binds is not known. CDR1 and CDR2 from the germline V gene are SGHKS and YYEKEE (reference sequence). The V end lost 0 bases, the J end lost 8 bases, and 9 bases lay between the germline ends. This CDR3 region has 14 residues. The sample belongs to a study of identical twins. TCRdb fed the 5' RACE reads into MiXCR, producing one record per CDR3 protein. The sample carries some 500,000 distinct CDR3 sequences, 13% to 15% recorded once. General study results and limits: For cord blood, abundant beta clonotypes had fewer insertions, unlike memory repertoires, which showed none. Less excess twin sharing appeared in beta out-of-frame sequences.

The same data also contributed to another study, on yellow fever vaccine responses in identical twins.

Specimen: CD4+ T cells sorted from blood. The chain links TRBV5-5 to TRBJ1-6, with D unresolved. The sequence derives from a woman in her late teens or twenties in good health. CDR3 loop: CASSLGGWDSPLHF. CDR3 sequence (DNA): TGTGCCAGCAGCTTGGGTGGGTGGGATTCACCCCTCCACTTT.